A single sample is the source of the 18 T cell receptor beta chains below, sequenced in a study of blood T cell repertoires in COVID-19. TCRdb's table, derived via immunoSEQ multiplex PCR, lists solely in-frame clones and lacks some. The sample lists 200,000 to 250,000 clones, approximately 80% occurring once. The sample was PBMCs or T cells enriched from blood (not recorded which). Receptors originate from a woman aged 40 to 55 with acute COVID-19.

Note on this clone: Other DNA sequences in the sample encode the same CDR3. The chain is built from TRBV6-2 or TRBV6-3 and TRBJ1-1; the match to TRBD1 covers 9 bases. Looked up from germline, CDR1 is MNHEY and CDR2 is SVGEGT. V dropped 4 bases and J dropped 4; count of bases not matched to a gene: 1. The CDR3 sequence is 13 residues long. CDR3 DNA: TGTGCCAGCAGTTTGACAGGGGGCACTGAAGCTTTCTTT. Protein product: CASSLTGGTEAFF.

CDR3 residues: CAWTPRGNEQFF. DNA for the CDR3: TGTGCCTGGACGCCGAGGGGGAATGAGCAGTTCTTC. V and J are TRBV30 and TRBJ2-1; possibly TRBD1 for D (6 bases). This CDR3 is built from 12 residues. The V end lost 4 bases, the J end lost 7 bases, and 11 bases lay between the germline ends. Looked up from germline, CDR1 is GTSNPN and CDR2 is SVGIG (reference sequence).

This chain uses TRBV30 with TRBJ2-1; 12 bases align to TRBD2. Per the germline V gene, CDR1 is GTSNPN and CDR2 is SVGIG (reference sequence). V gave up 2 bases and J gave up 7 bases; unmatched junction bases: 6. This CDR3 is built from 15 residues. The chain's CDR3 is CAWSRLAGGGNEQFF. Written as DNA, the CDR3 is TGTGCCTGGAGTCGCCTAGCGGGGGGGGGAAATGAGCAGTTCTTC.

The chain joins TRBV25-1 to TRBJ2-1; D possibly corresponds to TRBD2 (6 bases). Germline CDR1 and CDR2: MGHDK and SYGVNS. V lost 6 bases, J lost 2 bases, and 11 bases lay in between. The CDR3 loop spans 14 amino acids. The CDR3, as DNA: TGTGCCAGCAGGGGCCGGGAGCCCTACAATGAGCAGTTCTTC. Its protein is CASRGREPYNEQFF.

J is TRBJ1-6 and V is TRBV9; TRBD1 matches 7 bases. Germline V gene lookup returns CDR1 SGDLS and CDR2 YYNGEE. This CDR3 is 16 amino acids long. Losses at the gene ends were 4 bases for V and 6 bases for J; bases not matched to a gene: 10. CDR3 coding DNA: TGTGCCAGCAGCCCCCGGACAGGTTTCGGTAATTCACCCCTCCACTTT. Translated: CASSPRTGFGNSPLHF.

V is TRBV7-2 and J is TRBJ2-5, with D perhaps TRBD2 (6 bases). This CDR3 is built from 12 residues. The germline V gene has CDR1 SGHTA and CDR2 FQGNSA. Trimming removed 4 bases from V and 6 bases from J, with 9 bases in between. The CDR3 protein is CASSWDSQTQYF. CDR3 coding DNA: TGTGCCAGCAGCTGGGACTCTCAGACCCAGTACTTC.

The chain links TRBV7-8 to TRBJ2-5; 10 bases line up with TRBD2. The germline gives CDR1 SGHVS, CDR2 FQNEAQ. Germline trimming cut 5 bases from V and 0 bases from J; bases unmatched to any gene: 15. CDR3 size: 19 residues. The CDR3, as DNA: TGTGCCAGCAGCCTAGGCTGGAGCGGGGGGGCCGCGTACCAAGAGACCCAGTACTTC. This sequence encodes CASSLGWSGGAAYQETQYF.

The chain combines TRBV19 with TRBJ2-3, with D tentatively TRBD2 (5 bases). CDR3 size: 16 residues. Germline lookup yields CDR1 LNHDA and CDR2 SQIVND (reference sequence). The V gene lost 1 base and the J gene lost 1 base, with 12 bases spanning the gap. The DNA of the CDR3 is TGTGCCAGTAGTATAGGAACGGGGAGCGGCACAGATACGCAGTATTTT. Its translation is CASSIGTGSGTDTQYF. Supplemented by reference TRBV19 and TRBJ2-3, the full variable domain reads DGGITQSPKYLFRKEGQNVTLSCEQNLNHDAMYWYRQDPGQGLRLIYYSQIVNDFQKGDIAEGYSVSREKKESFPLTVTSAQKNPTAFYLCASSIGTGSGTDTQYFGPGTRLTVL.

The chain carries TRBV6-5 and TRBJ1-2, with D possibly matching TRBD1 (6 bases). There are 13 residues in the CDR3. V was shortened by 5 bases and J by 2 bases, with 9 bases between the two germline ends. Germline V gene data show CDR1 as MNHEY and CDR2 as SVGAGI. The CDR3 sequence: CASSRGGNYGYTF. The CDR3 DNA follows: TGTGCCAGCAGTAGGGGGGGAAACTATGGCTACACCTTC.

J is TRBJ1-4 and V is TRBV10-3, with TRBD1 identical over 10 bases. CDR1 ENHRY and CDR2 SYGVKD come from the germline V gene. The CDR3 covers 14 residues. Trimming took 8 bases from V and 6 from J; bases not matched to a gene: 6. CDR3 region: CAIGRGQGDEKLFF. As DNA, the CDR3 is TGTGCCATCGGGAGAGGACAGGGGGATGAAAAACTGTTTTTT.

V usage is TRBV18 and J usage is TRBJ2-3; 8 nucleotides match TRBD2. The CDR3 runs 15 residues. Germline V gene data show CDR1 as KGHSH and CDR2 as LQKENI. The V and J ends lost 8 bases and 0 bases, in that order; junction bases with no gene match: 7. The CDR3 DNA reads TGTGCCAGCAGGATAGCGGGGACGAGCACAGATACGCAGTATTTT. It codes for CASRIAGTSTDTQYF. Complete variable domain (other parts from reference TRBV18 and TRBJ2-3): NAGVMQNPRHLVRRRGQEARLRCSPMKGHSHVYWYRQLPEEGLKFMVYLQKENIIDESGMPKERFSAEFPKEGPSILRIQQVVRGDSAAYFCASRIAGTSTDTQYFGPGTRLTVL.

The V and J genes are TRBV7-2 and TRBJ2-1; 10 nucleotides align to TRBD2. This CDR3 is built from 19 residues. Germline CDR1 reads SGHTA; CDR2 reads FQGNSA. V trimming: 5 bases; J trimming: 8 bases; junction bases outside the gene matches: 21. The CDR3 region has the DNA TGTGCCAGCAGCCCAAGGGGGGGGCCTAGCGGGAGAATGTTCCATGAGCAGTTCTTC. It translates to CASSPRGGPSGRMFHEQFF.

This chain uses TRBV30 with TRBJ2-2, with 14 positions matching TRBD2. CDR3 length: 19 amino acids. Germline CDR1 reads GTSNPN; CDR2 reads SVGIG (reference sequence). J was trimmed by 5 bases and V by 2 bases; bases with no gene match: 13. CDR3 DNA: TGTGCCTGGAGTAGGGTCCGGACTAGCGGGAGGCGGGGGACCGGGGAGCTGTTTTTT. This translates into CAWSRVRTSGRRGTGELFF.

The V gene is TRBV5-6, the J gene TRBJ1-2; 9 bases line up with TRBD1. After removal of 4 bases from V and 4 bases from J, the junction contained 5 bases not matched to a gene. This CDR3 region has 14 residues. In germline, CDR1 is SGHDT, CDR2 YYEEEE. The CDR3 loop reads CASSHRGLVYGYTF. The CDR3 DNA reads TGTGCCAGCAGCCACAGGGGGCTTGTCTATGGCTACACCTTC.

The rearrangement joins TRBV7-2 to TRBJ1-4; no reliable D call. V lost 6 bases and J lost 3, with 11 bases in between. The CDR3 covers 14 residues. Germline V CDR1 and CDR2: SGHTA, FQGNSA. For the CDR3, the DNA is TGTGCCAGCAGTGAGGGAAGTTCTAATGAAAAACTGTTTTTT. It specifies CASSEGSSNEKLFF.

This chain uses TRBV18 with TRBJ1-6; D perhaps matches TRBD1 (5 bases). V lost 4 bases to trimming and J lost 7 bases, with 5 bases between them. The germline CDR1 and CDR2 sequences are KGHSH and LQKENI. The length of the CDR3 is 12 residues. CDR3 protein: CASSQGNSPLHF. The CDR3 coding sequence is TGTGCCAGCTCACAGGGGAATTCACCCCTCCACTTT. Combining the CDR3 with reference TRBV18 and TRBJ1-6 gives the whole variable domain NAGVMQNPRHLVRRRGQEARLRCSPMKGHSHVYWYRQLPEEGLKFMVYLQKENIIDESGMPKERFSAEFPKEGPSILRIQQVVRGDSAAYFCASSQGNSPLHFGNGTRLTVT.

Notes on this clone: One end of the junction varies from germline; a read error may be responsible. This rearrangement joins TRBV11-2 to TRBJ2-5, with 8 bases that match TRBD1. The germline V gene encodes CDR1 SGHAT and CDR2 FQNNGV. The CDR3 sequence is 14 residues long. CDR3 amino acids: CASSLDRGGKTQYF. CDR3 nucleotides: TGTGCCAGCAGCCTAGACAGGGGCGGAAAGACCCAGTACTTC.

Only a few counts were recorded for this clone. The chain combines TRBV18 with TRBJ2-2; TRBD1 agrees at 7 bases. The length of the CDR3 is 19 residues. V dropped 5 bases and J dropped 5; count of bases not matched to a gene: 20. Looked up from germline, CDR1 is KGHSH and CDR2 is LQKENI. This chain's CDR3 is CASSSYSGTEIRGTGELFF. The DNA for the CDR3 is TGTGCCAGCTCATCGTACTCCGGGACAGAGATACGAGGAACCGGGGAGCTGTTTTTT.